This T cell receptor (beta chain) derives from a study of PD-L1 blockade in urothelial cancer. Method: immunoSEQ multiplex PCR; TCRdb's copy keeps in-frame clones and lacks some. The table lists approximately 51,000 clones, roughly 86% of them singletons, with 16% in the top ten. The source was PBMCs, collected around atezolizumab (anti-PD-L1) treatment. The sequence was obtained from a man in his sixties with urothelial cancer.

The CDR3 loop is CASSMDRRGGNTIYF. In DNA form, the CDR3 reads TGTGCCAGTAGTATGGACAGACGAGGAGGAAACACCATATATTTT. V usage is TRBV19 and J usage is TRBJ1-3, with D perhaps TRBD1 (6 bases). Trimming took 3 bases from V and 4 from J, leaving 13 bases between them. The CDR3 is 15 residues long. Germline assignment: CDR1 LNHDA and CDR2 SQIVND (reference sequence).